Presented here are 20 T cell receptor beta chains from one specimen sequenced in a study of cytomegalovirus exposure and HLA in healthy donors. PCR was performed using 60 Vbeta and 13 Jbeta primers. Repertoires were generated with immunoSEQ multiplex PCR, while TCRdb's copy carries only in-frame clones and drops some. The top ten hold under 7.5% of the sample, which has about 110,000 clones, around 76% seen once. The source material was PBMCs. These receptors were obtained from a woman aged 50 to 65 in good health and CMV-seropositive.

The V and J genes are TRBV5-3 and TRBJ1-1, with a possible D match to TRBD1 (5 bases). Being an ORF, TRBV5-3 has a function that is uncertain. With 8 bases removed from V and 1 base from J, the gap between germline ends came to 12 bases. The CDR3 length is 13 residues. Here the CDR3 DNA reads TGTGCCAGCAGCCAGACAGCGAACACTGAAGCTTTCTTT. This gives the protein CASSQTANTEAFF.

The V and J genes are TRBV23-1 and TRBJ2-6; TRBD1 aligns across 9 bases. TRBV23-1 is labeled an ORF, and its function is uncertain. The CDR3 runs to 18 residues. The junction had 9 bases not matched to a gene; V was cut back by 2 bases and J by 4 bases. CDR3: CASSQVRDRVLGANVLTF. The CDR3 coding sequence is TGCGCCAGCAGTCAAGTCCGGGACAGGGTTCTAGGGGCCAACGTCCTGACTTTC.

A few counts support this clone. The rearrangement uses TRBV19 and TRBJ2-7; a weak D match, TRBD1 (5 bases). The CDR3 has 14 residues. Trimming cost V 7 bases and J 0 bases, with 13 bases left between them. The germline V gene encodes CDR1 LNHDA and CDR2 SQIVND (reference sequence). The CDR3, as DNA: TGTGCCAGTAACTATGACAGTTCCTCCTACGAGCAGTACTTC. It specifies CASNYDSSSYEQYF.

J is TRBJ1-6 and V is TRBV4-3; 9 nucleotides align to TRBD1. The germline V gene has CDR1 LGHNA and CDR2 YSLEER. The CDR3 has 16 amino acids. Trimming took 4 bases from V and 7 from J; bases not matched to a gene: 8. Here the CDR3 DNA reads TGCGCCAGCAGCCTAAGGGCCGGGACAGGGAATTCACCCCTCCACTTT. This translates into CASSLRAGTGNSPLHF.

This sequence joins TRBV6-5 and TRBJ1-2, with a tentative D call TRBD1 (5 bases). Trimming removed 5 bases from V and 6 bases from J, with 16 bases in between. CDR3 length: 14 residues. CDR1 and CDR2 (germline): MNHEY, SVGAGI. CDR3 sequence: CASSEGIGADGYTF. DNA for the CDR3: TGTGCCAGCAGTGAAGGCATAGGGGCCGATGGCTACACCTTC.

This chain connects TRBV6-1 to TRBJ1-1, with 10 positions matching TRBD1. V shed 6 bases and J 5 bases; nucleotides not matched to a gene: 6. Germline values: CDR1 MNHNS, CDR2 SASEGT. The CDR3 totals 14 residues. The CDR3: CASRNGQGGTEAFF. The CDR3 DNA sequence: TGTGCCAGCAGAAACGGACAGGGGGGGACTGAAGCTTTCTTT.

This clone has just a few counts. The CDR3 bases are TGTGCCAGCAGTTTCGGGACAGGGGTAGGTAATTCACCCCTCCACTTT. Its protein is CASSFGTGVGNSPLHF. The chain is built from TRBV6-5 and TRBJ1-6, with 10 bases identical to TRBD1. The ends lost 4 bases at V and 6 bases at J; junction bases unmatched: 6. From germline, CDR1 is MNHEY and CDR2 SVGAGI. The CDR3 extends over 16 amino acids.

This clone was detected once. The chain has TRBV30 and TRBJ1-1; 7 bases agree with TRBD1. V was clipped by 4 bases and J by 1 base; unmatched bases: 9. The CDR3 covers 15 residues. Germline CDR1 is GTSNPN and CDR2 is SVGIG (reference sequence). CDR3 loop: CAWKPLTGRNTEAFF. DNA for the CDR3: TGTGCCTGGAAACCTTTGACAGGGAGGAACACTGAAGCTTTCTTT.

The V gene is TRBV2, the J gene TRBJ1-2, with TRBD1 matching 10 bases. The CDR3 sequence is 14 residues long. CDR1 and CDR2 (germline): SNHLY, FYNNEI. J gave up 4 bases and V 7 bases, and 6 bases lay outside the gene matches. CDR3: CASTGTGVTYGYTF. DNA of the CDR3: TGTGCCAGCACCGGGACAGGGGTGACCTATGGCTACACCTTC.

This chain joins TRBV19 and TRBJ1-4; 8 nucleotides match TRBD1. From germline, CDR1 is LNHDA and CDR2 SQIVND (reference sequence). V was clipped by 6 bases and J by 1 base; unmatched bases: 4. The CDR3 has 15 amino acids. In DNA form, the CDR3 reads TGTGCCAGTAGACTCGACAGGGGAACTAATGAAAAACTGTTTTTT. Encoded protein: CASRLDRGTNEKLFF. Drawing the rest from reference TRBV19 and TRBJ1-4, the complete variable domain is DGGITQSPKYLFRKEGQNVTLSCEQNLNHDAMYWYRQDPGQGLRLIYYSQIVNDFQKGDIAEGYSVSREKKESFPLTVTSAQKNPTAFYLCASRLDRGTNEKLFFGSGTQLSVL.

The CDR3 spells CASRLGGAADEQFF. The CDR3 nucleotides are TGTGCCAGCAGACTCGGCGGGGCTGCCGATGAGCAGTTCTTC. The chain employs TRBV27 and TRBJ2-1; TRBD2 might be the D (6 bases). CDR3 size: 14 residues. Trimming cost V 6 bases and J 8 bases, with 17 bases left between them. Per germline, CDR1 MNHEY and CDR2 SMNVEV (reference sequence).

This chain links TRBV2 with TRBJ2-3, with 9 bases fitting TRBD1. V lost 4 bases, J lost 5 bases, and 4 bases stayed unmatched. This CDR3 contains 14 residues. Germline V gene data show CDR1 as SNHLY and CDR2 as FYNNEI. The CDR3 region is CASSVDRGGDTQYF. The CDR3 DNA reads as TGTGCCAGCAGTGTGGACAGGGGAGGAGATACGCAGTATTTT.

The V call is TRBV18, the J call TRBJ2-2; D possibly corresponds to TRBD2 (5 bases). This CDR3 has 16 amino acids. Trimming cost V 3 bases and J 4 bases, with 15 bases left between them. Germline CDR1 KGHSH, CDR2 LQKENI. DNA of the CDR3: TGTGCCAGCTCACCCAATGCTAGGACTTTCACCGGGGAGCTGTTTTTT. Amino acid sequence: CASSPNARTFTGELFF.

The sample holds one count of this clone. V is TRBV19 and J is TRBJ1-5; D unclear. CDR1 LNHDA and CDR2 SQIVND come from the germline V gene (reference sequence). The V and J ends lost 3 bases and 0 bases respectively, with 9 bases between them. This CDR3 has 15 amino acids. Here the CDR3 DNA reads TGTGCCAGTAGTATCGGACTTTATAGCAATCAGCCCCAGCATTTT. This translates into CASSIGLYSNQPQHF.

This clone has just one count. The CDR3 DNA reads as TGTGCCAGCTCACCAACCCCGGACAGGGGATTCGGCACTGAAGCTTTCTTT. This encodes CASSPTPDRGFGTEAFF. The rearrangement links TRBV18 to TRBJ1-1; the match to TRBD1 covers 9 bases. The CDR3 spans 17 residues. The V gene end was trimmed by 2 bases and the J gene end by 4 bases; junction bases not matched to a gene: 11. Germline V gene data show CDR1 as KGHSH and CDR2 as LQKENI.

This rearrangement joins TRBV4-1 to TRBJ1-3; D not certain. Trimming removed 5 bases at V and 3 bases at J, with 11 bases between. This CDR3 is 14 amino acids long. CDR1 is MGHRA and CDR2 is YSYEKL in the germline V gene. CDR3 DNA sequence: TGCGCCAGCAGCTCTGGAGGCTTTGGAAACACCATATATTTT. Its translation: CASSSGGFGNTIYF.

This clone was observed a handful of times. The rearrangement uses TRBV30 and TRBJ2-3; 9 positions agree with TRBD1. CDR1 GTSNPN and CDR2 SVGIG come from the germline V gene (reference sequence). The CDR3 runs 15 residues. The J segment lost 7 bases and the V segment lost 0 bases, leaving 8 bases of the junction unmatched. CDR3 region: CAWSVLTGGMNTQYF. CDR3 bases: TGTGCCTGGAGTGTATTGACAGGGGGTATGAATACGCAGTATTTT.

The chain couples TRBV4-2 to TRBJ2-4, with 8 nucleotides matching TRBD2. With 1 base clipped from V and 3 bases from J, the junction kept 5 bases outside the gene matches. This CDR3 has 16 residues. Germline assignment: CDR1 LGHNA and CDR2 YNFKEQ. The CDR3 bases are TGTGCCAGCAGCCAAGGGGGCGGGGGGTTCAAAAACATTCAGTACTTC. Residues: CASSQGGGGFKNIQYF.

The chain couples TRBV7-6 to TRBJ1-5, with a weak D call TRBD1 (5 bases). Germline lookup yields CDR1 SGHVS and CDR2 FNYEAQ. The CDR3 contains 14 residues. V lost 3 bases to trimming and J lost 9 bases, with 15 bases between them. CDR3 sequence (DNA): TGTGCCAGCAGCTTGTGGCCCATCCAGGGGCCCCAGCATTTT. It encodes CASSLWPIQGPQHF.

The chain has TRBV15 and TRBJ1-1; D might be TRBD1 (5 bases). This CDR3 is 16 amino acids long. The germline CDR1 and CDR2 sequences are LNHNV and YYDKDF (reference sequence). Deletions cut 0 bases from V and 3 bases from J, with 14 bases between. The CDR3 loop reads CATSREAPRGDTEAFF. The CDR3 DNA is TGTGCCACCAGCAGAGAGGCACCCCGGGGGGACACTGAAGCTTTCTTT.